Following are 14 T cell receptor beta chains from one sample sequenced in a study of blood T cell repertoires in COVID-19. The protocol was immunoSEQ multiplex PCR, while the TCRdb copy is restricted to in-frame clones and leaves out a portion. This table has about 69,000 clones, approximately 80% appearing once. The sequenced sample consisted of peripheral blood. These receptors were taken from a man in his forties or fifties with COVID-19, enrolled during active disease.

This sequence joins TRBV7-9 and TRBJ1-2; D is uncertain. CDR1 is SEHNR, CDR2 FQNEAQ, per germline (reference sequence). Trimming cost V 6 bases and J 3 bases, with 14 bases left between them. The CDR3 sequence is 14 residues long. The CDR3 DNA is TGTGCCAGCAGAGCATCCGGGGTTGACTATGGCTACACCTTC. It translates to CASRASGVDYGYTF. Filled out from reference TRBV7-9 and TRBJ1-2, the complete variable domain reads DTGVSQNPRHKITKRGQNVTFRCDPISEHNRLYWYRQTLGQGPEFLTYFQNEAQLEKSRLLSDRFSAERPKGSFSTLEIQRTEQGDSAMYLCASRASGVDYGYTFGSGTRLTVV.

This sequence joins TRBV9 and TRBJ2-7; TRBD1 agrees at 7 bases. The CDR3 covers 13 residues. Germline CDR1 SGDLS, CDR2 YYNGEE. V lost 3 bases and J lost 2; bases outside the gene matches: 2. CDR3 in DNA: TGTGCCAGCAGCGGGACAGGCCCCTACGAGCAGTACTTC. Residues: CASSGTGPYEQYF.

The chain links TRBV18 to TRBJ2-5; 8 bases match TRBD2. Per germline, CDR1 KGHSH and CDR2 LQKENI. The CDR3 length is 16 residues. J gave up 7 bases and V 0 bases, and 10 bases lay outside the gene matches. The CDR3 spells CASSPPKDPAGGTQYF. For the CDR3, the DNA is TGTGCCAGCTCACCACCGAAGGATCCGGCGGGGGGGACCCAGTACTTC.

This chain links TRBV3-1 (or the pseudogene TRBV3-2) with TRBJ2-5; 11 nucleotides agree with TRBD1. The CDR3 covers 15 residues. CDR1 and CDR2 (germline): LGHDT, YNNKEL (reference sequence). Unmatched junction bases numbered 6, after V lost 4 bases and J lost 5 bases. DNA for the CDR3: TGTGCCAGCAGCCTAGGACAGGGGGCCTGGGAGACCCAGTACTTC. Its protein product is CASSLGQGAWETQYF.

V gene TRBV7-3 combines with J gene TRBJ1-3, with D possibly being TRBD1 (6 bases). This CDR3 contains 17 residues. Per germline, CDR1 SGHTA and CDR2 FQGTGA. With 5 bases removed from V and 1 base from J, the gap between germline ends came to 18 bases. The CDR3 DNA sequence: TGTGCCAGCAGCAAGGACAGCTCCGGGGGGTCTGGAAACACCATATATTTT. Its protein is CASSKDSSGGSGNTIYF.

The chain couples TRBV5-6 to TRBJ2-5, with D tentatively TRBD1 (6 bases). The CDR3 contains 13 residues. V lost 3 bases, J lost 3 bases, and 9 bases lay in between. The V gene's germline CDR1 is SGHDT and CDR2 YYEEEE. The CDR3: CASSWTEEETQYF. The CDR3 DNA sequence: TGTGCCAGCAGCTGGACAGAGGAAGAGACCCAGTACTTC. The variable domain in full, with the rest retrieved from reference TRBV5-6 and TRBJ2-5, is DAGVTQSPTHLIKTRGQQVTLRCSPKSGHDTVSWYQQALGQGPQFIFQYYEEEERQRGNFPDRFSGHQFPNYSSELNVNALLLGDSALYLCASSWTEEETQYFGPGTRLLVL.

The chain has TRBV11-2 and TRBJ2-5, with 8 bases lining up with TRBD1. Germline values: CDR1 SGHAT, CDR2 FQNNGV. CDR3 length: 18 amino acids. The J segment lost 4 bases and the V segment lost 5 bases, leaving 18 bases of the junction unmatched. The CDR3: CASSRYKHRQGSGETQYF. CDR3 DNA: TGTGCCAGCAGCCGATACAAACATAGACAGGGGAGCGGAGAGACCCAGTACTTC. The complete variable domain, with remaining parts taken from reference TRBV11-2 and TRBJ2-5, reads EAGVAQSPRYKIIEKRQSVAFWCNPISGHATLYWYQQILGQGPKLLIQFQNNGVVDDSQLPKDRFSAERLKGVDSTLKIQPAKLEDSAVYLCASSRYKHRQGSGETQYFGPGTRLLVL.

In this sample, this clone turned up once. The chain joins TRBV5-8 to TRBJ2-5; 7 bases are a match to TRBD1. Looked up from germline, CDR1 is SGHTS and CDR2 is YDEGEE. The CDR3 covers 16 residues. Germline trimming cut 5 bases from V and 5 bases from J; bases unmatched to any gene: 15. The CDR3 spells CASREYRQGKGETQYF. The CDR3 region has the DNA TGTGCCAGCAGAGAATACCGACAGGGAAAGGGTGAGACCCAGTACTTC.

The chain employs TRBV27 and TRBJ2-6; the match to TRBD1 covers 9 bases. Germline V gives CDR1 MNHEY, CDR2 SMNVEV (reference sequence). J was trimmed by 10 bases and V by 3 bases; bases with no gene match: 4. The CDR3 is 14 residues long. This chain's CDR3 is CASSFGTGSNVLTF. CDR3 DNA: TGTGCCAGCAGTTTCGGGACAGGGTCAAACGTCCTGACTTTC.

The chain uses TRBV11-3 and TRBJ2-2, with 7 bases aligning to TRBD1. With 0 bases clipped from V and 3 bases from J, the junction kept 10 bases outside the gene matches. CDR1 is SGHNT and CDR2 is YENEEA in the germline V gene. The CDR3 consists of 18 residues. The CDR3 DNA is TGTGCCAGCAGCTTAGACGGGACAGAGACTTGGGACACCGGGGAGCTGTTTTTT. It specifies CASSLDGTETWDTGELFF. Combining the CDR3 with reference TRBV11-3 and TRBJ2-2 gives the whole variable domain EAGVVQSPRYKIIEKKQPVAFWCNPISGHNTLYWYLQNLGQGPELLIRYENEEAVDDSQLPKDRFSAERLKGVDSTLKIQPAELGDSAVYLCASSLDGTETWDTGELFFGEGSRLTVL.

The chain recombines TRBV29-1 with TRBJ2-1, with a tentative D call TRBD2 (5 bases). The CDR3 runs 13 residues. V lost 1 base and J lost 9, with 13 bases in between. Germline V gene lookup returns CDR1 SQVTM and CDR2 ANQGSEA. CDR3 DNA sequence: TGCAGCGTTGAAGGGACTTTATCGTCTGAGCAGTTCTTC. The encoded protein is CSVEGTLSSEQFF.

The gene calls are TRBV10-2 and TRBJ2-5; 8 bases are shared with TRBD2. After removal of 8 bases from V and 5 bases from J, the junction contained 13 bases not matched to a gene. In germline, CDR1 is WSHSY, CDR2 SAAADI. The CDR3 runs to 15 residues. The CDR3 DNA reads as TGCGCCAGCCGGCCGGGGGTAGCGGGGAGTGAGACCCAGTACTTC. It translates to CASRPGVAGSETQYF.

This rearrangement joins TRBV5-1 to TRBJ2-5; D is unclear. The V gene's germline CDR1 is SGHRS and CDR2 YFSETQ. This CDR3 region has 14 residues. V lost 4 bases and J lost 2, with 12 bases in between. In DNA, the CDR3 is TGCGCCAGCAGCCTGGGCCAGGATCAAGAGACCCAGTACTTC. Translated: CASSLGQDQETQYF.

V gene TRBV19 combines with J gene TRBJ1-5; the D is unclear. This CDR3 has 15 residues. V lost 1 base to trimming and J lost 0 bases, with 7 bases between them. Looked up from germline, CDR1 is LNHDA and CDR2 is SQIVND (reference sequence). In DNA, the CDR3 is TGTGCCAGTAGTATAGGAACTTTTAGCAATCAGCCCCAGCATTTT. It encodes CASSIGTFSNQPQHF.